This T cell receptor (beta chain) was recorded in a study of T cell responses to AZD1222 COVID-19 vaccine. Study-level points and caveats: No repertoire was sampled before or during the peak T cell response, only after it.

Notes on this clone: Its cognate antigen is unknown.

V was pared by 6 bases and J by 4 bases, with 5 bases of the junction left unmatched. The CDR3 has 13 residues. Germline V CDR1 and CDR2: ENHRY, SYGVKD. Repertoires were generated with immunoSEQ multiplex PCR, while TCRdb's copy carries only in-frame clones and drops some. The sample comprises some 150,000 clones, approximately 95% of which are singletons, and around 0.85% rests with the top ten. This chain links TRBV10-3 with TRBJ1-1, with 7 nucleotides matching TRBD1. Sequences were derived from peripheral blood, sampled on day 0 of MenACWY control vaccination. The TCR was taken from an adult in good health. CDR3 residues: CAISATGSTEAFF. CDR3 nucleotide sequence: TGTGCCATCAGCGCGACAGGGAGCACTGAAGCTTTCTTT.